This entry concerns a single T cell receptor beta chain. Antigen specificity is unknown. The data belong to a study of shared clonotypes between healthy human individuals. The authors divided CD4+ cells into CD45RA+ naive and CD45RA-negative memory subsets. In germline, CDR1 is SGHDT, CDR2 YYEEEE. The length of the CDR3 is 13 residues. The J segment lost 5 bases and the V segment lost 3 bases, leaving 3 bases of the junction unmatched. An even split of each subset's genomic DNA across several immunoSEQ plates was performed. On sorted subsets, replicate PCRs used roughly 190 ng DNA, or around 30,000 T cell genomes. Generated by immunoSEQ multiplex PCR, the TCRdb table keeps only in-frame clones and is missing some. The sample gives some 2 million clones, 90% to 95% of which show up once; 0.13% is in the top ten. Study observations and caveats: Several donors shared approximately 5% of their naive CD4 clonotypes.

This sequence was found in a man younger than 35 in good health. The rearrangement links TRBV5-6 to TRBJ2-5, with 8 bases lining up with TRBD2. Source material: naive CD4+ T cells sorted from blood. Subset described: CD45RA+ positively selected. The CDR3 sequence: CASSWGLEETQYF. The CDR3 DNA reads TGTGCCAGCAGCTGGGGACTAGAGGAGACCCAGTACTTC.